The 32 T cell receptor beta chains given below trace back to one sample, sequenced in a study of chemoradiotherapy in HPV16-positive cancers. The repertoire was sequenced with immunoSEQ multiplex PCR; TCRdb's copy has only in-frame clones and lacks some. The sample lists 4,000 to 5,000 clones; roughly 90% were seen once. The specimen comprised tumor tissue, sampled from a patient who underwent chemoradiotherapy. These receptors all stem from a human donor with HPV-associated anogenital cancer.

The chain has TRBV6-1 and TRBJ2-5; no firm D call. Trimming stripped 2 bases from V and 2 bases from J, with 12 bases between. Germline V gene data show CDR1 as MNHNS and CDR2 as SASEGT. CDR3 length equals 15 residues. Here the CDR3 DNA reads TGTGCCAGCAGTGAATTCCCCGCTCTACAAGAGACCCAGTACTTC. Translating it yields CASSEFPALQETQYF.

The V gene is TRBV11-2, the J gene TRBJ2-7; D is uncertain. V lost 0 bases, J lost 3 bases, and 9 bases lay in between. The germline V gene has CDR1 SGHAT and CDR2 FQNNGV. CDR3 length equals 14 residues. The CDR3 coding sequence is TGTGCCAGCAGCTTAGATAAACAGTTCTACGAGCAGTACGTC. Translating it yields CASSLDKQFYEQYV.

This clone has just one count. This chain joins TRBV19 and TRBJ2-2; D remains unclear. The germline V and J ends were trimmed by 6 bases and 6 bases, with 17 bases remaining between them. The CDR3 consists of 15 residues. Germline-derived CDR1 and CDR2 are LNHDA and SQIVND (reference sequence). The CDR3 loop is CASRLSGINPGELFF. In nucleotides, the CDR3 is TGTGCCAGTAGATTGTCGGGTATCAACCCCGGGGAGCTGTTTTTT.

The chain carries TRBV2 and TRBJ1-4; no definite D call. The CDR3 sequence is 13 residues long. Trimming took 8 bases from V and 0 from J, leaving 7 bases between them. Germline CDR1 and CDR2: SNHLY and FYNNEI. CDR3: CASGSATNEKLFF. In DNA, the CDR3 is TGTGCCAGCGGTTCAGCAACTAATGAAAAACTGTTTTTT.

The rearrangement uses TRBV5-4 and TRBJ1-1; 9 bases fit TRBD1. Germline V lookup: CDR1 SGHNT, CDR2 YYREEE (reference sequence). V lost 4 bases to trimming and J lost 0 bases; unmatched junction nucleotides: 4. The CDR3 spans 15 residues. The CDR3 sequence is CASSHTGGLNTEAFF. For the CDR3, the DNA is TGTGCCAGCAGCCATACAGGGGGCCTGAACACTGAAGCTTTCTTT.

V gene TRBV7-2 combines with J gene TRBJ2-2; D ambiguous. Germline-derived CDR1 and CDR2 are SGHTA and FQGNSA. The CDR3 has 13 amino acids. V lost 5 bases and J lost 8, with 12 bases in between. This CDR3 reads CASSPPVEGELFF. As DNA, the CDR3 is TGTGCCAGCAGCCCACCTGTTGAAGGGGAGCTGTTTTTT.

The rearrangement uses TRBV9 and TRBJ2-3, with 7 positions matching TRBD2. Germline CDR1 reads SGDLS; CDR2 reads YYNGEE. This CDR3 is 15 amino acids long. The V segment lost 3 bases and the J segment 2 bases; nucleotides outside the gene matches: 6. The CDR3 DNA is TGTGCCAGCAGCGGATCTAGCGGAACCACAGATACGCAGTATTTT. It yields the protein CASSGSSGTTDTQYF.

This chain uses TRBV30 with TRBJ2-7; D unresolved. CDR1 and CDR2 (germline): GTSNPN, SVGIG (reference sequence). The CDR3 sequence is 14 residues long. Trimming took off 1 base at V and 3 bases at J, with 13 bases between the two ends. CDR3 bases: TGTGCCTGGAGTGGGGGTCTAACCTACTACGAGCAGTACTTC. It yields the protein CAWSGGLTYYEQYF.

This chain uses TRBV7-8 with TRBJ1-5, with a tentative D call TRBD1 (5 bases). Germline lookup yields CDR1 SGHVS and CDR2 FQNEAQ. The CDR3 runs to 11 residues. With 10 bases removed from V and 5 bases from J, the gap between germline ends came to 9 bases. The CDR3 loop is CAIGGDQPQHF. The CDR3 DNA sequence: TGTGCCATTGGAGGGGATCAGCCCCAGCATTTT.

The rearrangement links TRBV11-2 to TRBJ2-4; D is ambiguous. The CDR3 is made up of 11 amino acids. Germline V CDR1 and CDR2: SGHAT, FQNNGV. V shed 3 bases and J shed 9 bases, with 6 bases lying between them. The CDR3 coding sequence is TGTGCCAGCAGCTTTGTGGGCATTCAGTACTTC. Its protein is CASSFVGIQYF.

This chain connects TRBV5-5 to TRBJ2-7; 8 bases are shared with TRBD1. The V gene end was trimmed by 0 bases and the J gene end by 3 bases; junction bases not matched to a gene: 2. CDR1 is SGHKS, CDR2 YYEKEE, per germline (reference sequence). CDR3 length equals 14 residues. The CDR3 nucleotides read TGTGCCAGCAGCTTGGGACAGGGGCTCTACGAGCAGTACTTC. Its protein product is CASSLGQGLYEQYF. The full variable domain, completed using reference TRBV5-5 and TRBJ2-7, is DAGVTQSPTHLIKTRGQQVTLRCSPISGHKSVSWYQQVLGQGPQFIFQYYEKEERGRGNFPDRFSARQFPNYSSELNVNALLLGDSALYLCASSLGQGLYEQYFGPGTRLTVT.

This clone has more than one count but fewer than ten. This chain links TRBV7-2 with TRBJ1-4; no reliable D call. The CDR3 has 18 amino acids. Trimming left V 5 bases short and J 0 bases short, with 19 bases between. Looked up from germline, CDR1 is SGHTA and CDR2 is FQGNSA. The CDR3 spells CASSLRPVDRATNEKLFF. As DNA, the CDR3 is TGTGCCAGCAGCCTCCGACCAGTGGACCGTGCAACTAATGAAAAACTGTTTTTT.

The chain has TRBV2 and TRBJ1-1; TRBD1 matches 7 bases. The V segment lost 6 bases and the J segment 0 bases; nucleotides outside the gene matches: 1. The CDR3 totals 13 residues. Germline V gene lookup returns CDR1 SNHLY and CDR2 FYNNEI. The CDR3 reads CASRGQMNTEAFF. In DNA, the CDR3 is TGTGCCAGCAGGGGACAGATGAACACTGAAGCTTTCTTT.

The chain recombines TRBV15 with TRBJ1-3; possibly TRBD1 for D (5 bases). This CDR3 has 13 amino acids. Germline CDR1 reads LNHNV; CDR2 reads YYDKDF (reference sequence). Between the trimmed V and J ends, which lost 5 bases and 4 bases, there was a span of 9 bases. The CDR3 nucleotides read TGTGCCACCAGCGGGACCAGGGGAAACACCATATATTTT. It encodes CATSGTRGNTIYF.

This chain joins TRBV10-2 and TRBJ2-3; 13 bases are a match to TRBD2. This CDR3 has 17 amino acids. The junction had 13 bases not matched to a gene; V was cut back by 7 bases and J by 6 bases. Germline lookup yields CDR1 WSHSY and CDR2 SAAADI. The DNA of the CDR3 is TGCGCCAGCAAAGAGGGATCGACTAGCGGGGGGCGGGATACGCAGTATTTT. It is translated as CASKEGSTSGGRDTQYF.

The chain links TRBV2 to TRBJ2-3; no clear D. The CDR3 totals 14 residues. Between the trimmed V and J ends, which lost 7 bases and 0 bases, there was a span of 11 bases. Germline V gives CDR1 SNHLY, CDR2 FYNNEI. CDR3 amino acids: CASTFDLSTDTQYF. In DNA, the CDR3 is TGTGCCAGCACGTTCGACTTGAGCACAGATACGCAGTATTTT.

The V gene is TRBV11-2, the J gene TRBJ2-5; 8 nucleotides align to TRBD2. This CDR3 spans 16 amino acids. V gave up 0 bases and J gave up 5 bases; unmatched junction bases: 8. In germline, CDR1 is SGHAT, CDR2 FQNNGV. Written as DNA, the CDR3 is TGTGCCAGCAGCTTAGATGGACTAGCCGGGAGTGAGACCCAGTACTTC. Translated: CASSLDGLAGSETQYF.

The chain's CDR3 is CASTSSGDHGYTF. The CDR3 nucleotides read TGTGCCAGCACGAGTAGCGGAGATCATGGCTACACCTTC. This rearrangement joins TRBV6-5 to TRBJ1-2; no clear D gene. The V end was cut by 7 bases, the J end by 6 bases, with 15 bases between. CDR1 is MNHEY and CDR2 is SVGAGI in the germline V gene. This CDR3 comprises 13 residues.

The V gene is TRBV5-6, the J gene TRBJ2-7, with 7 positions matching TRBD1. CDR1 SGHDT and CDR2 YYEEEE come from the germline V gene. The ends lost 3 bases at V and 6 bases at J; junction bases unmatched: 9. This CDR3 comprises 14 residues. CDR3 loop: CASSSRDSWIEQYV. CDR3 sequence (DNA): TGTGCCAGCAGCTCCCGGGACAGTTGGATCGAGCAGTACGTC.

V gene TRBV2 combines with J gene TRBJ1-5; no reliable D call. V was clipped by 3 bases and J by 7 bases, with 10 bases between them. Germline V CDR1 and CDR2: SNHLY, FYNNEI. The CDR3 extends over 13 amino acids. The CDR3, as DNA: TGTGCCAGCAGTGATCGTGGGAGGCAGCCCCAGCATTTT. Amino acids: CASSDRGRQPQHF.

The V and J genes are TRBV5-4 and TRBJ2-5; TRBD1 or TRBD2 may be the D gene (5 bases each). The germline V and J ends were trimmed by 4 bases and 5 bases, with 18 bases remaining between them. There are 15 residues in the CDR3. Germline V lookup: CDR1 SGHNT, CDR2 YYREEE (reference sequence). Here the CDR3 reads CASSGTGPQVETQYF. The CDR3 nucleotides are TGTGCCAGCAGCGGGACGGGACCCCAGGTGGAGACCCAGTACTTC.

This clone was observed a single time. The chain employs TRBV7-8 and TRBJ2-1; no firm D call. Trimming removed 10 bases at V and 4 bases at J, with 20 bases between. The CDR3 is 15 residues long. CDR1 and CDR2 (germline): SGHVS, FQNEAQ. Here the CDR3 reads CATAPIGSGYNEQFF. As DNA, the CDR3 is TGTGCCACAGCCCCCATTGGGTCGGGTTACAATGAGCAGTTCTTC.

V usage is TRBV7-9 and J usage is TRBJ1-1; D perhaps matches TRBD1 (6 bases). V lost 5 bases and J lost 8, with 15 bases in between. Germline V gene sequence: CDR1 SEHNR, CDR2 FQNEAQ (reference sequence). The CDR3 runs 13 residues. The CDR3 spells CASSHAGDKEAFF. CDR3 in DNA: TGTGCCAGCAGCCACGCAGGGGACAAAGAAGCTTTCTTT.

The rearrangement uses TRBV4-2 and TRBJ2-3; TRBD2 agrees at 8 bases. CDR3 length: 15 amino acids. The germline V gene encodes CDR1 LGHNA and CDR2 YNFKEQ. V lost 4 bases to trimming and J lost 5 bases; unmatched junction nucleotides: 8. CDR3 amino acids: CASSRPGLEGDTQYF. Here the CDR3 DNA reads TGTGCCAGCAGCCGGCCGGGACTAGAGGGAGATACGCAGTATTTT.

The rearrangement links TRBV11-1 to TRBJ2-7, with D tentatively TRBD1 or TRBD2 (5 bases each). The CDR3 totals 14 residues. V lost 3 bases and J lost 2, with 11 bases in between. The germline CDR1 and CDR2 sequences are SGHAT and FQDESV (reference sequence). Here the CDR3 DNA reads TGTGCCAGCAGCTTTCGGGGACCCCCCTACGAGCAGTACTTC. Amino acid sequence: CASSFRGPPYEQYF.

This rearrangement joins TRBV2 to TRBJ2-1; D assignment may be TRBD1 or TRBD2 (5 bases each). Germline loops: CDR1 SNHLY, CDR2 FYNNEI. Between the trimmed V and J ends, which lost 7 bases and 1 base, there was a span of 14 bases. The CDR3 is 15 amino acids. CDR3 bases: TGTGCCAGCACCGATCGGGACCCTTCCTACAATGAGCAGTTCTTC. Encoded protein: CASTDRDPSYNEQFF. The whole variable domain, remainder taken from reference TRBV2 and TRBJ2-1, is EPEVTQTPSHQVTQMGQEVILRCVPISNHLYFYWYRQILGQKVEFLVSFYNNEISEKSEIFDDQFSVERPDGSNFTLKIRSTKLEDSAMYFCASTDRDPSYNEQFFGPGTRLTVL.

V usage is TRBV5-1 and J usage is TRBJ2-2; possibly TRBD2 for D (6 bases). Between the trimmed V and J ends, which lost 7 bases and 3 bases, there was a span of 19 bases. The CDR3 spans 16 residues. Per the germline V gene, CDR1 is SGHRS and CDR2 is YFSETQ. CDR3 nucleotides: TGCGCCAGCCGGGAGAACCGCGCGGCGGACACCGGGGAGCTGTTTTTT. Its translation: CASRENRAADTGELFF.

The chain is built from TRBV11-2 and TRBJ2-7; D is unresolved. The V gene's germline CDR1 is SGHAT and CDR2 FQNNGV. The CDR3 totals 12 residues. Trimming pared 6 bases from V and 2 bases from J, leaving 8 bases between. CDR3 coding DNA: TGTGCCAGCAGTCATGACACCTACGAGCAGTACGTC. This codes for CASSHDTYEQYV.

This clone has just a few counts. This sequence joins TRBV19 and TRBJ2-2; tentatively, D is TRBD2 (6 bases). Per germline, CDR1 LNHDA and CDR2 SQIVND (reference sequence). V was trimmed by 4 bases and J by 3 bases, leaving 15 bases between them. The CDR3 length is 16 residues. For the CDR3, the DNA is TGTGCCAGTAGTACCCGCGGGACGCCTTACACCGGGGAGCTGTTTTTT. Residues: CASSTRGTPYTGELFF.

The V and J genes are TRBV13 and TRBJ1-1; D remains unclear. V was pared by 0 bases and J by 0 bases, with 5 bases between. Germline V CDR1 and CDR2: PRHDT, FYEKMQ (reference sequence). This CDR3 spans 14 amino acids. The CDR3 sequence is CASSLGVLNTEAFF. DNA for the CDR3: TGTGCCAGCAGCTTAGGAGTGCTGAACACTGAAGCTTTCTTT.

The V call is TRBV18, the J call TRBJ2-2, with D possibly matching TRBD2 (6 bases). The ends were cut back, 6 bases at V and 5 bases at J, with 10 bases in the middle. Germline loops: CDR1 KGHSH, CDR2 LQKENI. The CDR3 runs 13 residues. The CDR3 region is CASSGLATGELFF. The CDR3 coding sequence is TGTGCCAGCTCCGGTCTAGCGACCGGGGAGCTGTTTTTT.

The rearrangement uses TRBV18 and TRBJ1-1, with D unresolved. The CDR3 totals 13 residues. Germline V gives CDR1 KGHSH, CDR2 LQKENI. Trimming removed 2 bases from V and 6 bases from J, with 10 bases in between. The CDR3 DNA reads as TGTGCCAGCTCACCAGAAGGTAGAGCTGAAGCTTTCTTT. Its translation: CASSPEGRAEAFF. Drawing the rest from reference TRBV18 and TRBJ1-1, the complete variable domain is NAGVMQNPRHLVRRRGQEARLRCSPMKGHSHVYWYRQLPEEGLKFMVYLQKENIIDESGMPKERFSAEFPKEGPSILRIQQVVRGDSAAYFCASSPEGRAEAFFGQGTRLTVV.